What follows are 26 T cell receptor beta chains derived from one specimen sequenced in a study of control samples from healthy donors and cancer patients. The table came from immunoSEQ multiplex PCR; TCRdb's copy has only in-frame clones and leaves some out. The sample consists of under 200,000 clones, 90% to 95% of them appearing once. Sequences were obtained from blood. All receptors derive from a woman between 25 and 40 years old in good health.

The V gene is TRBV5-1, the J gene TRBJ2-1; the D gene is possibly TRBD2 (6 bases). From germline, CDR1 is SGHRS and CDR2 YFSETQ. The CDR3 totals 14 residues. V shed 4 bases and J shed 4 bases, with 12 bases lying between them. The CDR3 coding sequence is TGCGCCAGCAGCCCGGAGGGGCGGTACAATGAGCAGTTCTTC. Its protein is CASSPEGRYNEQFF.

This clone was observed once. The V and J genes are TRBV27 and TRBJ2-7; TRBD2 aligns across 15 bases. The CDR3 covers 16 residues. V lost 4 bases and J lost 7; bases outside the gene matches: 8. Germline-derived CDR1 and CDR2 are MNHEY and SMNVEV (reference sequence). CDR3 residues: CASSSRTSGRAKEQYF. As DNA, the CDR3 is TGTGCCAGCAGTTCCCGGACTAGCGGGAGGGCCAAGGAGCAGTACTTC.

This chain uses TRBV7-2 with TRBJ2-7, with D tentatively TRBD1 (5 bases). Germline loops: CDR1 SGHTA, CDR2 FQGNSA. The V end lost 1 base, the J end lost 3 bases, and 19 bases lay between the germline ends. The CDR3 consists of 17 residues. In nucleotides, the CDR3 is TGTGCCAGCAGCTTAGAATTGGTGGGGCTAGGAAACTACGAGCAGTACTTC. Amino acids: CASSLELVGLGNYEQYF.

The V and J genes are TRBV5-6 and TRBJ1-2, with a possible D match to TRBD1 (6 bases). V dropped 4 bases and J dropped 4 bases, with 20 bases sitting between them. The CDR3 runs to 16 residues. Looked up from germline, CDR1 is SGHDT and CDR2 is YYEEEE. CDR3 sequence (DNA): TGTGCCAGCAGCCTTGGAGCGACAGGCGACCTCTATGGCTACACCTTC. Translation gives CASSLGATGDLYGYTF. The variable domain in full, with the rest retrieved from reference TRBV5-6 and TRBJ1-2, is DAGVTQSPTHLIKTRGQQVTLRCSPKSGHDTVSWYQQALGQGPQFIFQYYEEEERQRGNFPDRFSGHQFPNYSSELNVNALLLGDSALYLCASSLGATGDLYGYTFGSGTRLTVV.

The chain has TRBV11-2 and TRBJ2-1; tentative D call: TRBD2 (6 bases). CDR3 size: 16 residues. The germline V gene encodes CDR1 SGHAT and CDR2 FQNNGV. V lost 0 bases and J 8 bases, leaving 17 bases between the germline ends. DNA of the CDR3: TGTGCCAGCAGCTTAGAAGTCGGAGGGAGTGAGGATGAGCAGTTCTTC. Amino acids: CASSLEVGGSEDEQFF.

The chain has TRBV24-1 and TRBJ2-1, with D hard to call. The CDR3 has 14 amino acids. Germline assignment: CDR1 KGHDR and CDR2 SFDVKD. Trimming shortened V by 7 bases and J by 6 bases, and 15 bases separated the two germline ends. CDR3 sequence: CATRDPYGTNEQFF. The CDR3 DNA reads as TGTGCCACCAGGGACCCCTATGGTACCAATGAGCAGTTCTTC.

Written as DNA, the CDR3 is TGTGCCAGCAAAGGCCCGGGTTCGGACTATGGCTACACCTTC. As protein: CASKGPGSDYGYTF. The genes are TRBV27 and TRBJ1-2; D is unresolved. Trimming stripped 7 bases from V and 3 bases from J, with 15 bases between. The germline gives CDR1 MNHEY, CDR2 SMNVEV (reference sequence). The CDR3 is made up of 14 amino acids.

This clone was picked up a small number of times. This chain connects TRBV28 to TRBJ2-2; tentative D call: TRBD2 (5 bases). From germline, CDR1 is MDHEN and CDR2 SYDVKM. CDR3 length: 15 residues. Trimming left V 6 bases short and J 3 bases short, with 14 bases between. The CDR3, as DNA: TGTGCCAGCAGCTCCGGGGAGTTGGACACCGGGGAGCTGTTTTTT. It translates to CASSSGELDTGELFF.

This chain joins TRBV24-1 and TRBJ2-3; D could derive from TRBD1 or TRBD2 (6 bases each). Trimming left V 4 bases short and J 4 bases short, with 17 bases between. CDR3 length: 16 residues. CDR1 KGHDR and CDR2 SFDVKD come from the germline V gene. The CDR3 nucleotides read TGTGCCACCAGTGAGCCTCGGGGGCTCCCACCAGATACGCAGTATTTT. Translating gives CATSEPRGLPPDTQYF.

This clone was picked up one time. The CDR3, as DNA: TGTGCCAGCTCACCGGGGACAACTTTCTATGGCTACACCTTC. This gives the protein CASSPGTTFYGYTF. This chain joins TRBV18 and TRBJ1-2; D perhaps matches TRBD1 (6 bases). The CDR3 is 14 amino acids. CDR1 is KGHSH and CDR2 is LQKENI in the germline V gene. Trimming removed 3 bases from V and 4 bases from J, with 12 bases in between.

This clone was observed once. This chain uses TRBV5-4 with TRBJ2-3; D may be TRBD1 (6 bases). Germline CDR1 and CDR2: SGHNT and YYREEE (reference sequence). The V end was cut by 9 bases, the J end by 2 bases, with 16 bases between. The CDR3 contains 14 residues. CDR3 sequence (DNA): TGTGCCATCAGGGGTGGGATGCTCACAGATACGCAGTATTTT. This translates into CAIRGGMLTDTQYF.

The chain couples TRBV7-9 to TRBJ2-1; 8 bases align to TRBD2. There are 16 residues in the CDR3. The junction had 8 bases not matched to a gene; V was cut back by 5 bases and J by 2 bases. CDR1 SEHNR and CDR2 FQNEAQ come from the germline V gene (reference sequence). The CDR3 loop reads CASSETLAGPYNEQFF. In DNA form, the CDR3 reads TGTGCCAGCAGCGAAACCCTAGCGGGCCCCTACAATGAGCAGTTCTTC.

This chain links TRBV4-2 with TRBJ2-2; TRBD1 or TRBD2 may be the D gene (6 bases each). V lost 5 bases and J lost 0, with 13 bases in between. The CDR3 has 16 residues. The germline CDR1 and CDR2 sequences are LGHNA and YNFKEQ. The CDR3 loop reads CASSNPGDTNTGELFF. In DNA, the CDR3 is TGTGCCAGCAGCAACCCGGGGGACACGAACACCGGGGAGCTGTTTTTT.

V and J are TRBV11-2 and TRBJ2-3, with 8 bases fitting TRBD2. The ends lost 5 bases at V and 2 bases at J; junction bases unmatched: 12. Looked up from germline, CDR1 is SGHAT and CDR2 is FQNNGV. CDR3 length: 17 amino acids. The CDR3, as DNA: TGTGCCAGCAGCCCCCCCTGGCTAGCGGGCAACACAGATACGCAGTATTTT. Translation gives CASSPPWLAGNTDTQYF.

J is TRBJ2-7 and V is TRBV2; TRBD2 matches 7 bases. CDR3 length: 13 amino acids. The V gene end was trimmed by 8 bases and the J gene end by 3 bases; junction bases not matched to a gene: 7. Germline-derived CDR1 and CDR2 are SNHLY and FYNNEI. CDR3 DNA sequence: TGTGCCAGCCTAGGGGAGGGCCGCTACGAGCAGTACTTC. Protein product: CASLGEGRYEQYF.

The rearrangement links TRBV28 to TRBJ2-7, with 8 bases aligning to TRBD1. The germline V gene encodes CDR1 MDHEN and CDR2 SYDVKM. Germline trimming cut 2 bases from V and 7 bases from J; bases unmatched to any gene: 10. This CDR3 has 15 amino acids. The CDR3 region is CASSLPGTGPREQYF. The CDR3 nucleotides read TGTGCCAGCAGTTTACCCGGGACAGGCCCTAGAGAGCAGTACTTC.

The rearrangement uses TRBV6-2 or TRBV6-3 and TRBJ2-6; unclear D gene. Germline V gene lookup returns CDR1 MNHEY and CDR2 SVGEGT. The CDR3 consists of 16 residues. The V gene lost 2 bases and the J gene lost 3 bases, with 11 bases spanning the gap. The CDR3 bases are TGTGCCAGCAGTTACGCTACAGATGGTGGGGCCAACGTCCTGACTTTC. Amino acids: CASSYATDGGANVLTF.

The DNA of the CDR3 is TGTGCCAGCAGCCGACTAGCGGGAGGGAAGGACTACGAGCAGTACTTC. Translated: CASSRLAGGKDYEQYF. The chain links TRBV27 to TRBJ2-7; 14 bases agree with TRBD2. The CDR3 runs to 16 residues. Trimming removed 6 bases from V and 3 bases from J; junction bases left unmatched: 7. Per germline, CDR1 MNHEY and CDR2 SMNVEV (reference sequence).

This clone occurred once. The chain links TRBV6-2 or TRBV6-3 to TRBJ2-5, with D perhaps matching TRBD1 (5 bases). This CDR3 comprises 15 residues. V dropped 0 bases and J dropped 4 bases, with 12 bases sitting between them. Germline assignment: CDR1 MNHEY and CDR2 SVGEGT. Here the CDR3 DNA reads TGTGCCAGCAGTTACTCCCTTTGGGGCAGAGAGACCCAGTACTTC. Protein sequence: CASSYSLWGRETQYF.

The rearrangement joins TRBV7-2 to TRBJ2-2, with D possibly TRBD2 on 5 matching bases. This CDR3 is 14 amino acids long. Deletions cut 3 bases from V and 2 bases from J, with 7 bases between. Per the germline V gene, CDR1 is SGHTA and CDR2 is FQGNSA. The CDR3 spells CASSLGDNTGELFF. Written as DNA, the CDR3 is TGTGCCAGCAGCTTGGGAGACAACACCGGGGAGCTGTTTTTT. Filled out from reference TRBV7-2 and TRBJ2-2, the complete variable domain reads GAGVSQSPSNKVTEKGKDVELRCDPISGHTALYWYRQSLGQGLEFLIYFQGNSAPDKSGLPSDRFSAERTGGSVSTLTIQRTQQEDSAVYLCASSLGDNTGELFFGEGSRLTVL.

The gene calls are TRBV9 and TRBJ1-3, with D perhaps matching TRBD1 (5 bases). V was cut by 2 bases and J by 2 bases, with 11 bases left in between. This CDR3 has 15 amino acids. From germline, CDR1 is SGDLS and CDR2 YYNGEE. DNA of the CDR3: TGTGCCAGCAGCGTCGGGTCAGGGCCTGGAAACACCATATATTTT. Amino acids: CASSVGSGPGNTIYF.

This rearrangement joins TRBV10-3 to TRBJ2-7; D is perhaps TRBD1 (5 bases). The germline V and J ends were trimmed by 0 bases and 7 bases, with 10 bases remaining between them. CDR3 size: 13 residues. From germline, CDR1 is ENHRY and CDR2 SYGVKD. The DNA for the CDR3 is TGTGCCATCAGTGAGTCAGGGGTTGGGGAGCAGTACTTC. The encoded protein is CAISESGVGEQYF.

The rearrangement uses TRBV10-1 and TRBJ1-1, with D uncertain. The germline V gene encodes CDR1 WNHNN and CDR2 SYGVQD (reference sequence). This CDR3 comprises 13 residues. Trimming stripped 6 bases from V and 4 bases from J, with 12 bases between. Here the CDR3 DNA reads TGCGCCAGCAGCCAAGGGCTGGGCACTGAAGCTTTCTTT. It is translated as CASSQGLGTEAFF.

The gene calls are TRBV18 and TRBJ2-2, with 8 bases that match TRBD1. Germline-derived CDR1 and CDR2 are KGHSH and LQKENI. The length of the CDR3 is 15 residues. V trimming: 3 bases; J trimming: 7 bases; junction bases outside the gene matches: 7. The CDR3 DNA follows: TGTGCCAGCTCACCTACGGACAGGGTAGTCGGGGAGCTGTTTTTT. This sequence encodes CASSPTDRVVGELFF.

In this sample, this clone turned up once. The V gene is TRBV7-9, the J gene TRBJ2-2; D is unresolved. V was pared by 3 bases and J by 6 bases, with 23 bases between. The germline gives CDR1 SEHNR, CDR2 FQNEAQ (reference sequence). The CDR3 has 18 residues. Here the CDR3 reads CASSFYMSRGRRAGELFF. DNA for the CDR3: TGTGCCAGCAGCTTCTATATGTCCCGAGGCCGAAGGGCCGGGGAGCTGTTTTTT.

This clone was counted a single time. In DNA form, the CDR3 reads TGTGCCAGCAGACCCGGACTAGCGGCTACAGATACGCAGTATTTT. Its protein product is CASRPGLAATDTQYF. The chain is built from TRBV2 and TRBJ2-3; 10 positions match TRBD2. Germline CDR1 is SNHLY and CDR2 is FYNNEI. J gave up 3 bases and V 6 bases, and 6 bases lay outside the gene matches. The CDR3 contains 15 residues.